The clone carrying this TCR beta chain has only one observation. Its antigen remains unidentified. V lost 3 bases and J lost 5; bases outside the gene matches: 5. CDR1 and CDR2 from the germline V gene are MNHEY and SMNVEV (reference sequence). CDR3 size: 14 residues. This entry comes from a study of CD4 T cells in relation to SARS-CoV-2 and coronaviruses. Study conclusions and caveats: Crossreactivity was assessed only for spike protein, not other viral proteins.

Uncultured naive and memory CD4+ T cells supplied DNA for deep TCR-beta sequencing. Some clones are missing from TCRdb's copy, which holds only in-frame ones; the method was immunoSEQ multiplex PCR. This table has about 59,000 clones, approximately 90% appearing once. Unexposed donor CD4+ T cells date from about 2011-2018, before the COVID-19 pandemic. J is TRBJ2-7 and V is TRBV27; 9 nucleotides match TRBD1. Material: memory CD4+ T cells from PBMCs. This TCR was recovered from a human donor in good health. The CDR3 region is CASSFWDRVDEQYF. DNA for the CDR3: TGTGCCAGCAGTTTCTGGGACAGGGTCGACGAGCAGTACTTC.